This TCR beta chain was documented in a study of siplizumab effects on memory and regulatory T cells (dated by TCRdb to between 2019 and 2020). For the wider study: Across roughly 8 responder-stimulator pairs, mixed lymphocyte reactions were run as pairs, approximately 1 with siplizumab at 1 ug/mL and approximately 1 without drug. The effect of the anti-CD2 antibody siplizumab on alloreactive T-cell subsets was examined in allogeneic mixed lymphocyte reactions constructed from human PBMCs.

The paper as a whole reports these results and caveats: The cumulative frequency of alloreactive sequences that could be traced back to unstimulated CD4+ memory T cells was significantly reduced by siplizumab. Among mappable alloreactive CD4+ clones, the Treg-derived fraction averaged 68.8% with siplizumab versus 25% to 30% in control reactions. Unstimulated naive T cells appeared more diverse than memory T cells, and naive cells seemed to contribute substantially to the alloresponse. The suppressive function of proliferating Tregs from siplizumab cultures was not functionally confirmed. Because sequences below about 10^-5 frequency were poorly captured, only a minor fraction of alloreactive clones could be mapped to unstimulated subsets. For roughly 80-97% of proliferating CD4+ or CD8+ clones, no naive or memory phenotype could be assigned.

Cells in the mixed lymphocyte reaction were cultured together at 37 degrees C for 6 to 7 days. After responder PBMCs were labelled with CFSE and stimulator PBMCs with Violet Dye, the two populations were combined at a 1:1 ratio. Sorted unstimulated T cells and proliferating T cells recovered from mixed lymphocyte reactions were subjected to TCRbeta CDR3 sequencing. Fresh whole blood from nine to eleven HLA-typed healthy donors served as the source for isolating PBMCs. Proliferating CFSE-low responder T cells were FACS-sorted after the mixed lymphocyte reaction for TCR sequencing. This clone was seen more than once but under ten times. The clone's antigen remains unknown. Base qualities are not at hand, and no much larger clone is one base apart. As encoded in the germline V gene, CDR1 is SGDLS while CDR2 is YYNGEE. The CDR3 spans 14 residues, from the cysteine through the phenylalanine. The retained sequence is limited to the CDR3, 42 bases, with the frame set at the first base. The germline V end is reduced by 5 bases and the J end by 2 bases; junction bases left unmatched: 4.

Library preparation used the immunoSEQ multiplex PCR assay. Each sample had about 10^5 TCR templates assayed by the deep sequencing platform. Genomic DNA extracted from sorted T cells was the material used for TCRbeta CDR3 sequencing. On the study's bioinformatics: The R programming language was used for the clonal analysis of the TCRbeta CDR3 data. Unstimulated samples were compared with post-reaction CFSE-low samples to define alloreactive CD4+ and CD8+ clones. By matching sequences to the repertoires of sorted unstimulated Treg and non-Treg cells, each alloreactive CD4+ clone was assigned a regulatory or non-regulatory origin. The table was pulled from immuneACCESS by TCRdb, which kept in-frame rearrangements only. Such tables lose some clones; where checked, under half of the loss comes from unresolved V genes, and the rest has no known cause. V, J and clone size are those of that table, while D and trimming were read from the DNA. Within this sample are 7,700 or so clones, with 35% to 40% of them counted one time only. Together, the top ten hold 4.5% to 6% of the sample.

The sequence links TRBV9 to TRBJ1-2, with TRBD1 matching 9 junction bases. This receptor was taken from a human donor in good health; the cells came from an allogeneic mixed lymphocyte reaction. The specimen sequenced was CFSE-low (dividing) CD8+ T cells sorted from an allogeneic mixed lymphocyte reaction. The CDR3 here reads CASRGQGSNYGYTF. Read as DNA, the sequence is TGTGCCAGCAGGGGACAGGGATCGAACTATGGCTACACCTTC.